A selection of T cell receptor beta chains follows, all from one sample in a study of shared clonotypes between healthy human individuals. Libraries were prepared by immunoSEQ multiplex PCR; TCRdb keeps only in-frame clonotypes and omits some of them. Among 800,000 or so clones listed, 96% were seen once. Specimen: naive CD8+ T cells sorted from blood. Source of these receptors: a young man in good health. CDR3s include the opening cysteine and the closing phenylalanine or tryptophan.

CDR3 length	J gene	V gene	CDR3 protein
16	TRBJ2-1	TRBV6-6	CASSYRTGDAYNEQFF
17	TRBJ2-1	TRBV2	CARGPGERQGYYNEQFF
14	TRBJ2-1	TRBV6-5	CASRPQGGDNEQFF
16	TRBJ2-5	TRBV12-2	CASRQKSGSMCETQYF
12	TRBJ1-2	TRBV27	CASSDNGYGYTF
17	TRBJ1-5	TRBV7-9	CASNPQLIGANNQPQHF
16	TRBJ2-3	TRBV5-1	CASSGVQGPSTDTQYF
16	TRBJ2-7	TRBV21-1	CASSKAMSRTGYEQYF
14	TRBJ2-1	TRBV7-9	CASSGSSSYNEQFF
14	TRBJ2-2	TRBV9	CARSVGGGTGELFF
17	TRBJ2-2	TRBV10-1	CASSPGRGETNTGELFF
14	TRBJ2-1	TRBV5-1	CASSLGQGADEQFF
16	TRBJ2-3	TRBV9	CASSPRTSGSTDTQYF
14	TRBJ2-5	TRBV7-3	CASSPAGGQETQYF
14	TRBJ2-7	TRBV5-1	CASREQDSSYEQYF
14	TRBJ1-5	TRBV4-1	CASSRTVLNQPQHF
17	TRBJ2-1	TRBV5-6	CASSFQGRFSSYNEQFF
16	TRBJ1-1	TRBV11-2	CASSTRQGAWVTEAFF
15	TRBJ1-4	TRBV9	CASSVARDRDEKLFF
14	TRBJ2-4	TRBV11-2	CASSLDPGENIQYF
15	TRBJ2-1	TRBV6-1	CASSETGGTYNEQFF
17	TRBJ2-1	TRBV7-2	CASSPRTSGSPYNEQFF
15	TRBJ1-2	TRBV29-1	CSVEAWWTGAYGYTF
11	TRBJ2-1	TRBV4-1	CASSQGVEQFF
17	TRBJ2-3	TRBV7-9	CASSSETTGTGVDTQYF
15	TRBJ2-7	TRBV27	CATNGGAGSSYEQYF
13	TRBJ1-2	TRBV27	CASSLGTGFGYTF